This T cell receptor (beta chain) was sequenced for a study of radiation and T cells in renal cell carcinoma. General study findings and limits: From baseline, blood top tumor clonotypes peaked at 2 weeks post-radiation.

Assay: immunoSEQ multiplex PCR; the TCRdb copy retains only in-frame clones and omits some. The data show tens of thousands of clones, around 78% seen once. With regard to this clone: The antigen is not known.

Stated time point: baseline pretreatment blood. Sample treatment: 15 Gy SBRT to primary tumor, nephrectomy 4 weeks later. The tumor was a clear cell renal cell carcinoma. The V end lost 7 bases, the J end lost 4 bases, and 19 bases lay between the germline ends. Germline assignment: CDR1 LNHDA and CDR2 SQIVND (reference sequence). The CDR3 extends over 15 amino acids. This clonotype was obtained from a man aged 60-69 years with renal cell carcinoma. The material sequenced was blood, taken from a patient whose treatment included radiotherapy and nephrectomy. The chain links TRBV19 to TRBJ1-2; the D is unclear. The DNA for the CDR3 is TGTGCCAGTATCAACAGAAGCAAGGATACCTATGGCTACACCTTC. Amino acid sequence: CASINRSKDTYGYTF.